This TCR beta chain was captured in a study of T cells after yellow fever vaccination. Overall study context: The fractions with low cell numbers were processed using SMART-Seq v4 Ultra Low Input.

A single record per CDR3 protein comes from TCRdb applying MiXCR to the 5' RACE reads. The sample records roughly 320,000 distinct CDR3 sequences, approximately 11% being singletons. This clonotype has just a few counts. From germline, CDR1 is SEHNR and CDR2 FQNEAQ (reference sequence). CDR3 length: 16 amino acids. The J segment lost 7 bases and the V segment lost 6 bases, leaving 12 bases of the junction unmatched. The receptor was isolated from a man between 18 and 29 years old who received the YFV17D yellow fever vaccine. Sequencing used CD4+ T cells sorted from PBMCs, obtained 45 days after the yellow fever booster vaccination. The chain joins TRBV7-9 to TRBJ1-6; 7 bases align to TRBD1. The CDR3 region has the DNA TGTGCCAGCAGGGATTTCGGACAGGTCGGCAATTCACCCCTCCACTTT. It is translated as CASRDFGQVGNSPLHF.